These 31 T cell receptor beta chains were all obtained from the same sample, sequenced in a study of blood T cell repertoires in COVID-19. Using immunoSEQ multiplex PCR, the repertoire was profiled, and TCRdb retains in-frame clones only, with some absent. The sample has approximately 180,000 clones; roughly 85% are singletons. Sequenced: peripheral blood. The receptors shown here come from a man in his sixties with active or convalescent COVID-19.

V and J are TRBV11-2 and TRBJ2-7; TRBD1 agrees at 8 bases. The germline gives CDR1 SGHAT, CDR2 FQNNGV. The CDR3 sequence is 15 residues long. V shed 0 bases and J 0 bases; nucleotides not matched to a gene: 1. Here the CDR3 reads CASSLEQGVSYEQYF. In nucleotides, the CDR3 is TGTGCCAGCAGCTTAGAACAGGGGGTCTCCTACGAGCAGTACTTC.

Only one count was recorded for this clone. The chain links TRBV19 to TRBJ2-3; TRBD1 might be the D (5 bases). Germline CDR1 reads LNHDA; CDR2 reads SQIVND (reference sequence). V shed 3 bases and J shed 2 bases, with 12 bases lying between them. The CDR3 contains 15 residues. The CDR3 sequence is CASSMSAGYTDTQYF. CDR3 coding DNA: TGTGCCAGTAGTATGTCGGCAGGGTACACAGATACGCAGTATTTT.

The J gene is TRBJ1-5, the V gene TRBV19, with a weak D call TRBD1 (6 bases). V dropped 6 bases and J dropped 0 bases, with 18 bases sitting between them. This CDR3 region has 17 residues. Germline V CDR1 and CDR2: LNHDA, SQIVND (reference sequence). For the CDR3, the DNA is TGTGCCAGTAGAGATGCAGGGGCGAGACTTAGCAATCAGCCCCAGCATTTT. It yields the protein CASRDAGARLSNQPQHF.

The chain is built from TRBV9 and TRBJ2-1, with D possibly being TRBD2 (5 bases). V was cut by 3 bases and J by 5 bases, with 18 bases left in between. Looked up from germline, CDR1 is SGDLS and CDR2 is YYNGEE. This CDR3 is 16 amino acids long. CDR3 sequence (DNA): TGTGCCAGCAGCGCCACTAGTTACGGGGTGCACAATGAGCAGTTCTTC. Its protein is CASSATSYGVHNEQFF.

The chain employs TRBV20-1 and TRBJ1-2, with 10 nucleotides matching TRBD1. J lost 6 bases, V lost 3 bases, and 7 bases had no gene match. The CDR3 contains 14 residues. Germline V gene sequence: CDR1 DFQATT, CDR2 SNEGSKA (reference sequence). The CDR3 is CSASRDRGLDGYTF. CDR3 sequence (DNA): TGCAGTGCTAGTAGGGACAGGGGCCTTGATGGCTACACCTTC.

The chain uses TRBV19 and TRBJ1-2; 7 nucleotides line up with TRBD1. Germline V CDR1 and CDR2: LNHDA, SQIVND (reference sequence). J gave up 4 bases and V 7 bases, and 6 bases lay outside the gene matches. The CDR3 spans 13 residues. The CDR3 bases are TGTGCCAGTACCGTCGGACAGGCCTATGGCTACACCTTC. Its protein is CASTVGQAYGYTF.

This clone was counted a single time. The rearrangement links TRBV11-3 to TRBJ1-5; D is ambiguous. CDR3 length equals 13 residues. The germline V gene encodes CDR1 SGHNT and CDR2 YENEEA. Between the trimmed V and J ends, which lost 1 base and 3 bases, there was a span of 4 bases. The CDR3 sequence is CASSLGLNQPQHF. The CDR3 DNA reads TGTGCCAGCAGCTTAGGACTCAATCAGCCCCAGCATTTT.

The gene calls are TRBV6-4 and TRBJ2-2, with 8 bases that match TRBD1. V lost 4 bases, J lost 4 bases, and 2 bases stayed unmatched. The germline V gene encodes CDR1 MRHNA and CDR2 SNTAGT. The CDR3 loop spans 14 amino acids. Written as DNA, the CDR3 is TGTGCCAGCAGTGTACAGGGGGGCACCGGGGAGCTGTTTTTT. Translating it yields CASSVQGGTGELFF.

V usage is TRBV7-9 and J usage is TRBJ2-3; no clear D. The germline V gene has CDR1 SEHNR and CDR2 FQNEAQ (reference sequence). V was shortened by 1 base and J by 6 bases, with 11 bases between the two germline ends. CDR3 size: 14 residues. CDR3 nucleotide sequence: TGTGCCAGCAGCTTAGGCTCCAGGCCCGATACGCAGTATTTT. Its protein is CASSLGSRPDTQYF.

The chain carries TRBV15 and TRBJ2-3; TRBD2 matches at 7 bases. CDR1 and CDR2 from the germline V gene are LNHNV and YYDKDF (reference sequence). The CDR3 is made up of 17 amino acids. The junction had 10 bases not matched to a gene; V was cut back by 0 bases and J by 4 bases. The CDR3 reads CATSRDVGGGDADTQYF. The CDR3 nucleotides are TGTGCCACCAGCAGAGATGTGGGCGGGGGTGACGCAGATACGCAGTATTTT. The full variable domain, its missing parts supplied by reference TRBV15 and TRBJ2-3, is DAMVIQNPRYQVTQFGKPVTLSCSQTLNHNVMYWYQQKSSQAPKLLFHYYDKDFNNEADTPDNFQSRRPNTSFCFLDIRSPGLGDTAMYLCATSRDVGGGDADTQYFGPGTRLTVL.

In this sample, this clone turned up once. V and J are TRBV6-1 and TRBJ2-1; possible D gene TRBD2, 6 bases. The CDR3 runs 15 residues. Germline loops: CDR1 MNHNS, CDR2 SASEGT. V dropped 0 bases and J dropped 0 bases, with 6 bases sitting between them. The CDR3 is CASSEAAGSYNEQFF. The CDR3 DNA reads as TGTGCCAGCAGTGAAGCAGCGGGCTCCTACAATGAGCAGTTCTTC.

The chain couples TRBV19 to TRBJ2-3, with 8 bases identical to TRBD1. J was trimmed by 4 bases and V by 5 bases; bases with no gene match: 11. Germline V lookup: CDR1 LNHDA, CDR2 SQIVND (reference sequence). This CDR3 region has 16 residues. Here the CDR3 DNA reads TGTGCCAGTAGTGGCATCGGACAGGGTCTGTCAGATACGCAGTATTTT. It specifies CASSGIGQGLSDTQYF.

This clone was counted a few times. The chain recombines TRBV4-1 with TRBJ1-5; a weak D match, TRBD1 (6 bases). Trimming took 4 bases from V and 1 from J, leaving 14 bases between them. The CDR3 sequence is 16 residues long. CDR1 is MGHRA and CDR2 is YSYEKL in the germline V gene. The CDR3 sequence is CASSPLGTKSNQPQHF. In nucleotides, the CDR3 is TGCGCCAGCAGCCCGTTGGGGACAAAAAGCAATCAGCCCCAGCATTTT.

The V call is TRBV7-2, the J call TRBJ2-1, with 7 bases that match TRBD1. This CDR3 is 15 amino acids long. Germline CDR1 reads SGHTA; CDR2 reads FQGNSA. Unmatched junction bases numbered 7, after V lost 4 bases and J lost 4 bases. The DNA for the CDR3 is TGTGCCAGCAGCTCCCGACAGGGTTGGTACAATGAGCAGTTCTTC. Translated, it gives CASSSRQGWYNEQFF. Full variable domain (missing parts from reference TRBV7-2 and TRBJ2-1): GAGVSQSPSNKVTEKGKDVELRCDPISGHTALYWYRQSLGQGLEFLIYFQGNSAPDKSGLPSDRFSAERTGGSVSTLTIQRTQQEDSAVYLCASSSRQGWYNEQFFGPGTRLTVL.

This clone was found a few times. The chain is built from TRBV2 and TRBJ1-2; D perhaps matches TRBD1 (6 bases). V dropped 7 bases and J dropped 6 bases, with 15 bases sitting between them. Per the germline V gene, CDR1 is SNHLY and CDR2 is FYNNEI. This CDR3 region has 13 residues. This chain's CDR3 is CASTKGEIHGYTF. In DNA, the CDR3 is TGTGCCAGCACCAAGGGGGAAATCCATGGCTACACCTTC.

This clone was observed a few times. J is TRBJ2-7 and V is TRBV21-1; the listed D gene, TRBD2, was not tested against the DNA. TRBV21-1 is termed a pseudogene. This CDR3 is 14 amino acids long. The CDR3, as DNA: TGTGCCAGCAGCATTCGGGGGAATACTTACGAGCAGTACTTC. It is translated as CASSIRGNTYEQYF.

This clone has just one count. The chain recombines TRBV9 with TRBJ2-1; D might be TRBD1 (5 bases). Deletions cut 1 base from V and 4 bases from J, with 12 bases between. Germline V CDR1 and CDR2: SGDLS, YYNGEE. CDR3 size: 15 residues. CDR3 loop: CASSVQGNLYNEQFF. CDR3 nucleotides: TGTGCCAGCAGCGTACAGGGCAACTTATACAATGAGCAGTTCTTC.

The chain has TRBV4-1 and TRBJ2-3; possible D gene TRBD2, 5 bases. Germline assignment: CDR1 MGHRA and CDR2 YSYEKL. The CDR3 has 15 residues. V lost 1 base and J lost 1, with 9 bases in between. In DNA, the CDR3 is TGCGCCAGCAGCCAAGTTGGCGGGCGCACAGATACGCAGTATTTT. Protein sequence: CASSQVGGRTDTQYF.

This clone has more than one count but fewer than ten. Other DNA sequences in the same sample also yield this CDR3. V and J are TRBV7-9 and TRBJ2-1; D uncertain. The germline V gene has CDR1 SEHNR and CDR2 FQNEAQ (reference sequence). The CDR3 sequence is 14 residues long. V lost 1 base, J lost 0 bases, and 4 bases lay in between. As DNA, the CDR3 is TGTGCCAGCAGCTTAGGTAGCTCCTACAATGAGCAGTTCTTC. It encodes CASSLGSSYNEQFF.

This clone was seen only a few times. This chain connects TRBV4-2 to TRBJ2-5; TRBD2 matches at 9 bases. Trimming removed 5 bases from V and 1 base from J; junction bases left unmatched: 8. The CDR3 has 16 amino acids. Germline-derived CDR1 and CDR2 are LGHNA and YNFKEQ. The CDR3 DNA follows: TGTGCCAGCAGCTCCCGTAGCGGGGGCCTCCAAGAGACCCAGTACTTC. Protein: CASSSRSGGLQETQYF.

The V gene is TRBV19, the J gene TRBJ2-7; 10 bases match TRBD1. The CDR3 has 13 residues. Germline V gives CDR1 LNHDA, CDR2 SQIVND (reference sequence). Trimming took 6 bases from V and 7 from J; bases not matched to a gene: 6. The CDR3 region is CASSRGQGVEQYF. The CDR3 nucleotides read TGTGCCAGTAGCCGTGGACAGGGGGTTGAGCAGTACTTC.

This clone was observed once. The rearrangement links TRBV19 to TRBJ2-3; D might be TRBD2 (6 bases). This CDR3 spans 15 amino acids. Germline V gene lookup returns CDR1 LNHDA and CDR2 SQIVND (reference sequence). With 7 bases removed from V and 0 bases from J, the gap between germline ends came to 14 bases. CDR3 sequence: CASNIYRGSTDTQYF. CDR3 in DNA: TGTGCCAGTAATATTTATCGGGGGAGCACAGATACGCAGTATTTT.

The J gene is TRBJ2-1, the V gene TRBV6-5, with 7 bases matching TRBD2. Germline loops: CDR1 MNHEY, CDR2 SVGAGI. V was pared by 6 bases and J by 8 bases, with 7 bases of the junction left unmatched. The CDR3 has 13 residues. DNA of the CDR3: TGTGCCAGCAGCCCCAGGACTAGAGATGAGCAGTTCTTC. This codes for CASSPRTRDEQFF.

The chain links TRBV19 to TRBJ1-5; the match to TRBD1 covers 10 bases. In germline, CDR1 is LNHDA, CDR2 SQIVND (reference sequence). V lost 4 bases, J lost 6 bases, and 6 bases stayed unmatched. This CDR3 spans 15 amino acids. The CDR3 DNA is TGTGCCAGTAGTAAGGGGACAGGGGTCCGTCAGCCCCAGCATTTT. Protein sequence: CASSKGTGVRQPQHF.

The chain combines TRBV5-6 with TRBJ2-7; 8 nucleotides line up with TRBD2. Losses at the gene ends were 0 bases for V and 4 bases for J; bases not matched to a gene: 3. The CDR3 length is 14 residues. The germline gives CDR1 SGHDT, CDR2 YYEEEE. The CDR3 sequence is CASSLAGGIYEQYF. CDR3 sequence (DNA): TGTGCCAGCAGCTTGGCGGGGGGGATATACGAGCAGTACTTC.

The DNA for the CDR3 is TGTGCCAGCAGCCAAGAAGGGGACAGGGCAGGGGTCGGAAAACTGTTTTTT. This translates into CASSQEGDRAGVGKLFF. The gene calls are TRBV3-1 (or the pseudogene TRBV3-2) and TRBJ1-4; 9 positions agree with TRBD1. Trimming removed 0 bases from V and 10 bases from J; junction bases left unmatched: 12. Per germline, CDR1 LGHDT and CDR2 YNNKEL (reference sequence). This CDR3 has 17 amino acids.

The chain links TRBV6-4 to TRBJ1-5; D gene ambiguous. Germline values: CDR1 MRHNA, CDR2 SNTAGT. The CDR3 contains 16 residues. Trimming removed 1 base at V and 2 bases at J, with 12 bases between. The CDR3 sequence is CASSDFFEVGNQPQHF. The CDR3 nucleotides are TGTGCCAGCAGTGACTTTTTTGAGGTCGGCAATCAGCCCCAGCATTTT.

This chain joins TRBV5-1 and TRBJ1-6; D might be TRBD1 (6 bases). Germline values: CDR1 SGHRS, CDR2 YFSETQ. V was trimmed by 0 bases and J by 8 bases, leaving 18 bases between them. The CDR3 totals 17 residues. The CDR3 here is CASSLGAPGEGDSPLHF. CDR3 bases: TGCGCCAGCAGCTTGGGGGCGCCAGGGGAGGGGGATTCACCCCTCCACTTT.

This clone was counted only a few times. The rearrangement joins TRBV4-1 to TRBJ1-1; no clear D gene. The CDR3 is made up of 13 amino acids. V was shortened by 0 bases and J by 5 bases, with 7 bases between the two germline ends. Per germline, CDR1 MGHRA and CDR2 YSYEKL. In DNA form, the CDR3 reads TGCGCCAGCAGCCAAGATCCAACTACTGAAGCTTTCTTT. As protein: CASSQDPTTEAFF.

The chain's CDR3 is CASGLVLMGELNQPQHF. In nucleotides, the CDR3 is TGTGCTAGTGGTTTGGTACTAATGGGAGAACTTAATCAGCCCCAGCATTTT. The rearrangement links TRBV12-5 to TRBJ1-5; D gene uncertain. This CDR3 spans 17 amino acids. Germline CDR1 LGHNT, CDR2 FRNRAP. The germline V and J ends were trimmed by 0 bases and 4 bases, with 16 bases remaining between them.

This clone has only one observation. J is TRBJ1-2 and V is TRBV29-1; 10 bases are shared with TRBD1. V gave up 4 bases and J gave up 7 bases; unmatched junction bases: 12. Germline V CDR1 and CDR2: SQVTM, ANQGSEA. The CDR3 length is 15 residues. CDR3 nucleotide sequence: TGCAGCGTTGGTGGACGCGACAGGGGGCGATTTGGCTACACCTTC. Amino acid sequence: CSVGGRDRGRFGYTF.